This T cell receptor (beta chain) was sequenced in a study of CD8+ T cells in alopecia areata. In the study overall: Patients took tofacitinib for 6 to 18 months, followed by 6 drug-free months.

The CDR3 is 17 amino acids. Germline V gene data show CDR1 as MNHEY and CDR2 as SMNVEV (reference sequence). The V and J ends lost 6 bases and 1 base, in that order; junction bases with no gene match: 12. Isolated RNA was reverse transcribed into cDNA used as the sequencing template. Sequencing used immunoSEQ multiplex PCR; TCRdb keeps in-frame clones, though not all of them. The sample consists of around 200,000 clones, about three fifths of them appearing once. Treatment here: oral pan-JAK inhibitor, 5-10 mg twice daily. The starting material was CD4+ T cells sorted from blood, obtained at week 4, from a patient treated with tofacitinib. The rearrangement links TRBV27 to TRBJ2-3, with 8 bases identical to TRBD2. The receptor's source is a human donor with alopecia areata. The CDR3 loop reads CASRLYHTSGGTDTQYF. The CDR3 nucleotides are TGTGCCAGCAGGCTATACCATACTAGCGGAGGCACAGATACGCAGTATTTT.